The 6 T cell receptor beta chains in this list originate from one sample, sequenced in a study of T cells after yellow fever vaccination (dated by TCRdb to 2018 to 2020). The treatment or condition label here, explained by the study, means: live attenuated yellow fever vaccine strain. To prepare the library, 5' RACE was applied. Sequencer: Illumina HiSeq 2500. Using fastp trimming at Q25 and MiXCR clonotype assembly, TCRdb reanalyzed the public sequencing data and kept in-frame beta chains. Here each entry gathers all rows of one CDR3 protein and keeps the most common genes and DNA. Counted in this sample were hundreds of thousands of distinct CDR3 sequences; about 13% of them appeared once. The ten most abundant clones make up about an eighth of the sample. Specimen: PBMCs, collected on the day of the yellow fever booster vaccination. Receptors originate from a man between 25 and 39 years old who received the YFV17D yellow fever vaccine.

This clonotype has more than one count but fewer than ten. The rearrangement uses TRBV6-1 and TRBJ1-1, with TRBD1 as a possible D gene (5 bases). Germline V gene data show CDR1 as MNHNS and CDR2 as SASEGT. Between the trimmed V and J ends, which lost 8 bases and 3 bases, there was a span of 16 bases. The CDR3 covers 14 residues. The CDR3 is CASGPGRGDTEAFF. The CDR3 nucleotides read TGTGCCAGCGGCCCCGGTCGGGGGGACACTGAAGCTTTCTTT.

The J gene is TRBJ2-7, the V gene TRBV5-1; D is unclear. V was shortened by 0 bases and J by 3 bases, with 13 bases between the two germline ends. Germline V CDR1 and CDR2: SGHRS, YFSETQ. The CDR3 length is 15 residues. The CDR3 DNA sequence: TGCGCCAGCAGCTTGGATCTTGTTGCCTTCTACGAGCAGTACTTC. Protein sequence: CASSLDLVAFYEQYF. Variable domain in full (rest from reference TRBV5-1 and TRBJ2-7): KAGVTQTPRYLIKTRGQQVTLSCSPISGHRSVSWYQQTPGQGLQFLFEYFSETQRNKGNFPGRFSGRQFSNSRSEMNVSTLELGDSALYLCASSLDLVAFYEQYFGPGTRLTVT.

V usage is TRBV19 and J usage is TRBJ1-6; 7 nucleotides agree with TRBD1. Germline V CDR1 and CDR2: LNHDA, SQIVND (reference sequence). This CDR3 has 16 amino acids. J was trimmed by 5 bases and V by 5 bases; bases with no gene match: 9. The CDR3 coding sequence is TGTGCCAGTAGTCCCCGACAGGGTGGTCATAATTCACCCCTCCACTTT. It yields the protein CASSPRQGGHNSPLHF.

The genes are TRBV6-2 or TRBV6-3 and TRBJ2-3, with a weak D call TRBD2 (5 bases). Deletions cut 0 bases from V and 2 bases from J, with 12 bases between. Germline CDR1 reads MNHEY; CDR2 reads SVGEGT. This CDR3 region has 16 residues. The CDR3 DNA reads TGTGCCAGCAGTTACTCAGCGGACGGCCCCACAGATACGCAGTATTTT. Its protein is CASSYSADGPTDTQYF.

This sequence joins TRBV6-5 and TRBJ2-1, with D unclear. This CDR3 region has 11 residues. CDR1 is MNHEY and CDR2 is SVGAGI in the germline V gene. V dropped 1 base and J dropped 11 bases, with 6 bases sitting between them. The CDR3: CASSYLTKQFF. The CDR3 nucleotides read TGTGCCAGCAGTTACTTGACAAAGCAGTTCTTC.

This clonotype was seen only a few times. The chain combines TRBV20-1 with TRBJ1-1; D is ambiguous. The germline CDR1 and CDR2 sequences are DFQATT and SNEGSKA (reference sequence). This CDR3 is built from 13 residues. Trimming pared 1 base from V and 1 base from J, leaving 7 bases between. DNA of the CDR3: TGCAGTGCTAGAGTATACGGGAACACTGAAGCTTTCTTT. The encoded protein is CSARVYGNTEAFF.